A single sample is the source of the 21 T cell receptor beta chains below, sequenced in a study of blood T cells in healthy people across ages. Combining a sample-barcoded 5' primer with a J-beta primer mix, a second PCR ran for 7 to 11 cycles. One entry per CDR3 protein, called by TCRdb with MiXCR from the 5' RACE reads. Here the sample spans 750,000 to 950,000 distinct CDR3 sequences, 29% being singletons. The sample was also linked to a second study, of T cells of mothers and their children.

Material: blood. The origin of the receptors is a woman in her forties in good health.

Remarks on this clonotype: At one end the junction does not follow the germline gene, possibly because of a read error. The chain couples TRBV12-3 or TRBV12-4 to TRBJ2-1; D gene uncertain. The CDR3 length is 14 residues. The CDR3 region is CASSSELNYNEQFF. The CDR3, as DNA: TGTGCCAGTAGTTCCGAATTAAACTACAATGAGCAGTTCTTC.

This sequence joins TRBV28 and TRBJ2-7; 8 positions agree with TRBD2. CDR1 is MDHEN, CDR2 SYDVKM, per germline. V lost 2 bases, J lost 3 bases, and 9 bases stayed unmatched. The CDR3 has 16 amino acids. The CDR3 loop is CASSLPRGRGDYEQYF. Here the CDR3 DNA reads TGTGCCAGCAGTTTACCTCGGGGGCGGGGGGACTACGAGCAGTACTTC.

V gene TRBV12-3 or TRBV12-4 combines with J gene TRBJ1-1, with 8 bases fitting TRBD1. V was pared by 1 base and J by 3 bases, with 4 bases of the junction left unmatched. This CDR3 is built from 15 residues. DNA for the CDR3: TGTGCCAGCAGTTTAGGCGACAGGGGATACACTGAAGCTTTCTTT. Protein sequence: CASSLGDRGYTEAFF.

This clonotype was detected only a few times. This rearrangement joins TRBV4-1 to TRBJ1-5; 7 positions agree with TRBD1. V shed 2 bases, J shed 2 bases, and the junction held 6 bases outside the gene matches. The CDR3 runs to 16 residues. Germline V gene data show CDR1 as MGHRA and CDR2 as YSYEKL. CDR3 amino acids: CASSQPRQGGNQPQHF. The CDR3 nucleotides are TGCGCCAGCAGCCAACCCAGACAGGGCGGCAATCAGCCCCAGCATTTT.

The J gene is TRBJ2-4, the V gene TRBV28; a possible D gene is TRBD1 (6 bases). V lost 6 bases and J lost 0, with 12 bases in between. The CDR3 covers 15 residues. Germline assignment: CDR1 MDHEN and CDR2 SYDVKM. The CDR3 region is CASSPWDKAKNIQYF. DNA of the CDR3: TGTGCCAGCAGCCCATGGGACAAAGCCAAAAACATTCAGTACTTC. Supplemented by reference TRBV28 and TRBJ2-4, the full variable domain reads DVKVTQSSRYLVKRTGEKVFLECVQDMDHENMFWYRQDPGLGLRLIYFSYDVKMKEKGDIPEGYSVSREKKERFSLILESASTNQTSMYLCASSPWDKAKNIQYFGAGTRLSVL.

With regard to this clonotype: The junction differs from germline at one of its ends, possibly a read error. V and J are TRBV15 and TRBJ2-5; 9 positions match TRBD1. CDR3 length: 16 amino acids. Germline assignment: CDR1 LNHNV and CDR2 YYDKDF (reference sequence). The DNA of the CDR3 is TGTGTCACCAGCAGGAACAGGGGGCAGGGGCAAGAGACCCAGTACTTC. Amino acids: CVTSRNRGQGQETQYF.

V usage is TRBV20-1 and J usage is TRBJ1-1; D is undetermined. Looked up from germline, CDR1 is DFQATT and CDR2 is SNEGSKA (reference sequence). The CDR3 totals 11 residues. With 5 bases removed from V and 11 bases from J, the gap between germline ends came to 15 bases. The CDR3 is CSAWSPIGAFF. The DNA of the CDR3 is TGCAGTGCTTGGTCACCAATCGGGGCTTTCTTT.

Comment on this clonotype: At one end the junction does not follow the germline gene, possibly because of a read error. The chain couples TRBV6-6 to TRBJ2-1, with D possibly being TRBD1 or TRBD2 (5 bases each). This CDR3 has 16 amino acids. Germline V CDR1 and CDR2: MNHNY, SVGAGI (reference sequence). CDR3 coding DNA: TGTGCCGGCAGTCACGGCGGGCAGGGTAGGAGGAATGAGCAGTTCTTC. It encodes CAGSHGGQGRRNEQFF.

The chain couples TRBV9 to TRBJ2-7; perhaps TRBD1 as D (5 bases). The length of the CDR3 is 16 residues. From germline, CDR1 is SGDLS and CDR2 YYNGEE. With 3 bases removed from V and 0 bases from J, the gap between germline ends came to 16 bases. CDR3 sequence (DNA): TGTGCCAGCAGCGGGGGCAGGGCGGAGAGCTCCTACGAGCAGTACTTC. The encoded protein is CASSGGRAESSYEQYF.

This clonotype turned up a few times. The gene calls are TRBV10-3 and TRBJ1-1; D not resolved. This CDR3 is 14 amino acids long. The V gene's germline CDR1 is ENHRY and CDR2 SYGVKD. The V and J ends lost 6 bases and 7 bases respectively, with 18 bases between them. This CDR3 is CAISPSDGRLEAFF. Here the CDR3 DNA reads TGTGCCATCAGCCCATCTGATGGAAGACTTGAAGCTTTCTTT.

This chain uses TRBV18 with TRBJ1-3, with unresolved D. This CDR3 is 16 amino acids long. V shed 2 bases and J shed 2 bases, with 13 bases lying between them. Looked up from germline, CDR1 is KGHSH and CDR2 is LQKENI. CDR3 sequence (DNA): TGTGCCAGCTCACCATCCGGGCCCGAAACTGGAAACACCATATATTTT. As protein: CASSPSGPETGNTIYF.

In regard to this clonotype: Given a much more abundant clone one base away, this may be a read error. The chain carries TRBV7-2 and TRBJ2-5; 13 bases line up with TRBD2. The end of the DNA fits TRBJ2-7 better, so the J call may be wrong. Germline CDR1 reads SGHTA; CDR2 reads FQGNSA. This CDR3 is 15 amino acids long. CDR3 nucleotide sequence: TGTGCCAGCAGCGACACTAGCGGGGGGGCCCACGAGCAGTACTTC. Translated: CASSDTSGGAHEQYF.

This clonotype came up many times. The chain carries TRBV27 and TRBJ1-2; D is unresolved. Per germline, CDR1 MNHEY and CDR2 SMNVEV (reference sequence). The CDR3 has 15 amino acids. V lost 2 bases and J 5 bases, leaving 15 bases between the germline ends. CDR3 DNA sequence: TGTGCCAGCAGTTTAAAATGGGCAAATGGGTATGGCTACACCTTC. Its protein product is CASSLKWANGYGYTF.

The gene calls are TRBV9 and TRBJ1-1, with 7 bases matching TRBD1. Germline lookup yields CDR1 SGDLS and CDR2 YYNGEE. This CDR3 has 14 amino acids. V dropped 0 bases and J dropped 7; count of bases not matched to a gene: 6. CDR3 amino acids: CASSVAPGGGEAFF. The CDR3 nucleotides are TGTGCCAGCAGCGTAGCCCCAGGGGGGGGTGAAGCTTTCTTT. Full variable domain (outside the CDR3, taken from reference TRBV9 and TRBJ1-1): DSGVTQTPKHLITATGQRVTLRCSPRSGDLSVYWYQQSLDQGLQFLIQYYNGEERAKGNILERFSAQQFPDLHSELNLSSLELGDSALYFCASSVAPGGGEAFFGQGTRLTVV.

This clonotype was observed a few times. J is TRBJ2-2 and V is TRBV6-5; D assignment may be TRBD1 or TRBD2 (5 bases each). This CDR3 region has 18 residues. Germline V CDR1 and CDR2: MNHEY, SVGAGI. The V end was cut by 4 bases, the J end by 4 bases, with 22 bases between. The CDR3 protein is CASSWSRGAPRGTGELFF. The CDR3, as DNA: TGTGCCAGCAGTTGGTCCCGAGGGGCTCCGCGTGGCACCGGGGAGCTGTTTTTT.

This chain connects TRBV11-2 to TRBJ2-3; TRBD2 matches at 11 bases. The germline gives CDR1 SGHAT, CDR2 FQNNGV. This CDR3 contains 16 residues. With V trimmed by 5 bases and J by 2 bases, 6 bases remained unmatched. The CDR3 sequence is CASSVLAGGATDTQYF. The DNA for the CDR3 is TGTGCCAGCAGCGTGCTAGCGGGGGGCGCCACAGATACGCAGTATTTT. The full variable domain, with the rest looked up from reference TRBV11-2 and TRBJ2-3, is EAGVAQSPRYKIIEKRQSVAFWCNPISGHATLYWYQQILGQGPKLLIQFQNNGVVDDSQLPKDRFSAERLKGVDSTLKIQPAKLEDSAVYLCASSVLAGGATDTQYFGPGTRLTVL.

The V call is TRBV30, the J call TRBJ2-4; 8 nucleotides align to TRBD1. Unmatched junction bases numbered 1, after V lost 1 base and J lost 8 bases. This CDR3 has 12 amino acids. Per germline, CDR1 GTSNPN and CDR2 SVGIG (reference sequence). The CDR3 loop reads CAWSGTGYIQYF. In DNA, the CDR3 is TGTGCCTGGAGTGGGACAGGGTACATTCAGTACTTC.

About this clonotype itself: A single base separates this from a much larger clone, so it may be a read error. The chain has TRBV29-1 and TRBJ2-1; 9 nucleotides align to TRBD1. The CDR3 totals 14 residues. Per germline, CDR1 SQVTM and CDR2 ANQGSEA. V was clipped by 3 bases and J by 7 bases; unmatched bases: 7. DNA for the CDR3: TGCAGCGTTGAGGGGACAGGGACTCGGAATGAGCAGTTCTTC. Its protein is CSVEGTGTRNEQFF.

Many counts were recorded for this clonotype. The rearrangement links TRBV20-1 to TRBJ2-7; 10 bases agree with TRBD1. This CDR3 has 15 amino acids. The V and J ends lost 0 bases and 5 bases, in that order; junction bases with no gene match: 7. Looked up from germline, CDR1 is DFQATT and CDR2 is SNEGSKA (reference sequence). The CDR3 reads CSARDPRDRGDEQYF. Written as DNA, the CDR3 is TGCAGTGCTAGAGATCCGCGGGACAGGGGCGACGAGCAGTACTTC.

The V and J genes are TRBV6-1 and TRBJ1-6; D is undetermined. V dropped 5 bases and J dropped 7 bases, with 6 bases sitting between them. Germline loops: CDR1 MNHNS, CDR2 SASEGT. The CDR3 extends over 12 amino acids. In nucleotides, the CDR3 is TGTGCCAGCAGTTGGACCAATTCACCCCTCCACTTT. Its translation: CASSWTNSPLHF.

This clonotype was counted ten times or more. V gene TRBV2 combines with J gene TRBJ2-1; 7 positions agree with TRBD1. The CDR3 consists of 14 residues. Per germline, CDR1 SNHLY and CDR2 FYNNEI. V gave up 8 bases and J gave up 9 bases; unmatched junction bases: 13. CDR3 protein: CASVRYRGTGEQFF. Here the CDR3 DNA reads TGTGCCAGCGTCCGCTACAGGGGTACTGGTGAGCAGTTCTTC.